One sample yielded the 29 T cell receptor beta chains listed below, sequenced in a study of blood T cell repertoires in COVID-19. Some clones are missing from TCRdb's copy, which holds only in-frame ones; the method was immunoSEQ multiplex PCR. The sample shows about 280,000 clones, around 90% of them seen only once. The specimen sequenced was PBMCs or T cells enriched from blood (not recorded which). These receptors all stem from a woman in her 30s who had recovered from COVID-19.

This chain connects TRBV7-2 to TRBJ2-1, with D perhaps TRBD1 (5 bases). The ends were cut back, 1 base at V and 7 bases at J, with 11 bases in the middle. The germline V gene encodes CDR1 SGHTA and CDR2 FQGNSA. This CDR3 contains 14 residues. For the CDR3, the DNA is TGTGCCAGCAGCTTAGGTAGGGGAAAGAATGAGCAGTTCTTC. Amino acids: CASSLGRGKNEQFF.

The V call is TRBV2, the J call TRBJ2-1; TRBD1 aligns across 7 bases. V shed 7 bases and J 9 bases; nucleotides not matched to a gene: 12. CDR3 length equals 14 residues. The germline CDR1 and CDR2 sequences are SNHLY and FYNNEI. Here the CDR3 reads CASTPDRKGSEQFF. The DNA of the CDR3 is TGTGCCAGCACCCCGGACAGGAAGGGGAGTGAGCAGTTCTTC.

The chain links TRBV5-5 to TRBJ2-5; 10 bases match TRBD1. CDR1 is SGHKS, CDR2 YYEKEE, per germline (reference sequence). Unmatched junction bases numbered 9, after V lost 5 bases and J lost 5 bases. This CDR3 region has 15 residues. The CDR3 DNA is TGTGCCAGCAGGTCGGACAGGGGGAGAGGTGAGACCCAGTACTTC. Its translation is CASRSDRGRGETQYF.

CDR3 sequence: CASSLGRGTYGYTF. DNA for the CDR3: TGTGCCAGCAGTTTAGGCAGGGGAACCTATGGCTACACCTTC. The chain couples TRBV28 to TRBJ1-2; possibly TRBD1 for D (6 bases). The germline gives CDR1 MDHEN, CDR2 SYDVKM. The CDR3 extends over 14 amino acids. V lost 2 bases, J lost 4 bases, and 11 bases lay in between.

This clone was seen only once. V and J are TRBV5-1 and TRBJ1-1, with TRBD1 matching 7 bases. Germline-derived CDR1 and CDR2 are SGHRS and YFSETQ. The junction had 10 bases not matched to a gene; V was cut back by 4 bases and J by 1 base. This CDR3 comprises 16 residues. The CDR3 DNA sequence: TGCGCCAGCAGCGCACCGACAGGGTGGGGGAACACTGAAGCTTTCTTT. Translated: CASSAPTGWGNTEAFF.

This clone was seen more than once but under ten times. The chain joins TRBV4-2 to TRBJ1-4; possibly TRBD1 for D (5 bases). The germline V and J ends were trimmed by 1 base and 4 bases, with 13 bases remaining between them. The germline gives CDR1 LGHNA, CDR2 YNFKEQ. This CDR3 contains 16 residues. CDR3 nucleotides: TGTGCCAGCAGCCAAGTAGGGGCTGAACGTAATGAAAAACTGTTTTTT. It specifies CASSQVGAERNEKLFF.

J is TRBJ1-5 and V is TRBV19, with D unclear. Germline CDR1 LNHDA, CDR2 SQIVND (reference sequence). This CDR3 is 13 amino acids long. The ends were cut back, 7 bases at V and 4 bases at J, with 11 bases in the middle. CDR3 nucleotide sequence: TGTGCCAGTAAACATCGTGATAATCAGCCCCAGCATTTT. It codes for CASKHRDNQPQHF.

This clone has just one count. This chain joins TRBV6-2 or TRBV6-3 and TRBJ1-1, with TRBD1 matching over 11 bases. The germline V gene has CDR1 MNHEY and CDR2 SVGEGT. The CDR3 length is 16 residues. V was pared by 6 bases and J by 0 bases, with 6 bases of the junction left unmatched. The CDR3 is CASSPRTGGLNTEAFF. CDR3 DNA: TGTGCCAGCAGCCCACGGACAGGGGGCTTGAACACTGAAGCTTTCTTT.

The chain recombines TRBV19 with TRBJ1-2; unclear D gene. The germline V gene encodes CDR1 LNHDA and CDR2 SQIVND (reference sequence). The ends were cut back, 8 bases at V and 4 bases at J, with 11 bases in the middle. CDR3 length: 12 residues. The CDR3 protein is CASGRLSYGYTF. The CDR3 DNA reads as TGTGCCAGTGGCCGCCTGTCCTATGGCTACACCTTC.

V is TRBV6-5 and J is TRBJ2-1; the match to TRBD1 covers 8 bases. The CDR3 sequence is 15 residues long. From germline, CDR1 is MNHEY and CDR2 SVGAGI. V lost 8 bases to trimming and J lost 2 bases; unmatched junction nucleotides: 8. CDR3 sequence: CASRTEQGAYNEQFF. In DNA, the CDR3 is TGTGCCAGCCGCACGGAACAGGGGGCCTACAATGAGCAGTTCTTC.

The chain is built from TRBV7-9 and TRBJ1-4; no clear D. V was pared by 5 bases and J by 5 bases, with 12 bases between. The CDR3 is made up of 14 amino acids. Germline V gene data show CDR1 as SEHNR and CDR2 as FQNEAQ (reference sequence). This chain's CDR3 is CASSQRRVNEKLFF. The CDR3 DNA is TGTGCCAGCAGCCAGCGGCGGGTAAATGAAAAACTGTTTTTT.

This chain joins TRBV5-1 and TRBJ1-6, with D perhaps matching TRBD1 (6 bases). This CDR3 spans 14 amino acids. The ends were cut back, 7 bases at V and 4 bases at J, with 12 bases in the middle. From germline, CDR1 is SGHRS and CDR2 YFSETQ. The CDR3 reads CASRAGEYNSPLHF. CDR3 bases: TGCGCCAGCCGTGCAGGGGAGTATAATTCACCCCTCCACTTT. Together with reference TRBV5-1 and TRBJ1-6, the CDR3 gives the full variable domain: KAGVTQTPRYLIKTRGQQVTLSCSPISGHRSVSWYQQTPGQGLQFLFEYFSETQRNKGNFPGRFSGRQFSNSRSEMNVSTLELGDSALYLCASRAGEYNSPLHFGNGTRLTVT.

This clone was seen once. In nucleotides, the CDR3 is TGCGCCAGCAGCTTTAGCCGAGGATCGGAACTGTTTTTT. This encodes CASSFSRGSELFF. V and J are TRBV5-1 and TRBJ1-4; D gene unclear. Looked up from germline, CDR1 is SGHRS and CDR2 is YFSETQ. Trimming cost V 2 bases and J 12 bases, with 14 bases left between them. CDR3 size: 13 residues.

The table lists this clone with a few counts. This chain connects TRBV7-9 to TRBJ1-1; D might be TRBD1 (6 bases). The V gene lost 7 bases and the J gene lost 6 bases, with 15 bases spanning the gap. Germline assignment: CDR1 SEHNR and CDR2 FQNEAQ (reference sequence). CDR3 length equals 13 residues. The CDR3 DNA reads as TGTGCCAGCACCCCTAGGGGGGGTTCTGAAGCTTTCTTT. This sequence encodes CASTPRGGSEAFF.

This chain connects TRBV19 to TRBJ1-3; D possibly corresponds to TRBD1 (5 bases). CDR3 length: 12 residues. Germline CDR1 is LNHDA and CDR2 is SQIVND (reference sequence). V was trimmed by 7 bases and J by 2 bases, leaving 6 bases between them. CDR3 DNA: TGTGCCAGTATGGGGCCTGGAAACACCATATATTTT. Translating gives CASMGPGNTIYF.

The genes are TRBV9 and TRBJ2-7; 7 nucleotides match TRBD2. Germline values: CDR1 SGDLS, CDR2 YYNGEE. The CDR3 is 15 amino acids. Germline trimming cut 0 bases from V and 6 bases from J; bases unmatched to any gene: 9. The CDR3 DNA reads TGTGCCAGCAGCGTAGATAGTGGGGGGGTTCTCGAGCAGTACTTC. Translation: CASSVDSGGVLEQYF.

The chain combines TRBV2 with TRBJ2-7; 7 positions agree with TRBD1. The CDR3 covers 13 residues. With 6 bases clipped from V and 5 bases from J, the junction kept 7 bases outside the gene matches. CDR1 SNHLY and CDR2 FYNNEI come from the germline V gene. As DNA, the CDR3 is TGTGCCAGCAGGAACATGGGGACAGACGAGCAGTACTTC. This encodes CASRNMGTDEQYF.

The V and J genes are TRBV7-8 and TRBJ2-1; TRBD2 is a possible D gene (6 bases). Looked up from germline, CDR1 is SGHVS and CDR2 is FQNEAQ. This CDR3 spans 16 amino acids. Trimming shortened V by 3 bases and J by 1 base, and 13 bases separated the two germline ends. CDR3 DNA sequence: TGTGCCAGCAGCTTTTCGGGAGAAGGATCCTACAATGAGCAGTTCTTC. It specifies CASSFSGEGSYNEQFF. The whole variable domain, filled in from reference TRBV7-8 and TRBJ2-1, reads GAGVSQSPRYKVAKRGQDVALRCDPISGHVSLFWYQQALGQGPEFLTYFQNEAQLDKSGLPSDRFFAERPEGSVSTLKIQRTQQEDSAVYLCASSFSGEGSYNEQFFGPGTRLTVL.

The V call is TRBV28, the J call TRBJ1-6, with TRBD1 identical over 7 bases. After removal of 5 bases from V and 13 bases from J, the junction contained 11 bases not matched to a gene. The CDR3 is 14 amino acids. The V gene's germline CDR1 is MDHEN and CDR2 SYDVKM. The CDR3 reads CASSTGQQNWPLHF. The CDR3 DNA is TGTGCCAGCAGTACGGGACAGCAAAATTGGCCCCTCCACTTT. The whole variable domain, remainder taken from reference TRBV28 and TRBJ1-6, is DVKVTQSSRYLVKRTGEKVFLECVQDMDHENMFWYRQDPGLGLRLIYFSYDVKMKEKGDIPEGYSVSREKKERFSLILESASTNQTSMYLCASSTGQQNWPLHFGNGTRLTVT.

The chain couples TRBV3-1 (or the pseudogene TRBV3-2) to TRBJ1-5, with D hard to call. The V end was cut by 0 bases, the J end by 7 bases, with 4 bases between. From germline, CDR1 is LGHDT and CDR2 YNNKEL (reference sequence). The CDR3 consists of 12 residues. The CDR3 bases are TGTGCCAGCAGCCAAGACCTACAGCCCCAGCATTTT. It translates to CASSQDLQPQHF.

The chain has TRBV6-5 and TRBJ2-5; 7 nucleotides line up with TRBD2. The V gene's germline CDR1 is MNHEY and CDR2 SVGAGI. This CDR3 has 11 amino acids. After removal of 8 bases from V and 7 bases from J, the junction contained 4 bases not matched to a gene. CDR3 sequence: CASGRASTQYF. CDR3 DNA: TGTGCCAGCGGGAGGGCCTCGACCCAGTACTTC.

The genes are TRBV30 and TRBJ1-5; D is uncertain. The CDR3 runs to 14 residues. V was pared by 2 bases and J by 0 bases, with 8 bases between. CDR1 and CDR2 (germline): GTSNPN, SVGIG (reference sequence). DNA of the CDR3: TGTGCCTGGAGTCCCGGGAATAGCAATCAGCCCCAGCATTTT. Its protein product is CAWSPGNSNQPQHF.

DNA for the CDR3: TGTGCCAGCAGGGTTCCTGGGGGGACGGGGAATCAGCCCCAGCATTTT. As protein: CASRVPGGTGNQPQHF. V gene TRBV28 combines with J gene TRBJ1-5; the D gene is possibly TRBD1 (5 bases). This CDR3 contains 16 residues. Trimming shortened V by 6 bases and J by 4 bases, and 19 bases separated the two germline ends. CDR1 MDHEN and CDR2 SYDVKM come from the germline V gene.

V gene TRBV19 combines with J gene TRBJ2-5; 9 bases map to TRBD2. There are 18 residues in the CDR3. Germline-derived CDR1 and CDR2 are LNHDA and SQIVND (reference sequence). Unmatched junction bases numbered 17, after V lost 4 bases and J lost 5 bases. The CDR3 DNA reads TGTGCCAGTAGTAAAGCTAGGCTAGCGGGATCCGTGGGTGAGACCCAGTACTTC. Protein sequence: CASSKARLAGSVGETQYF.

The chain employs TRBV6-5 and TRBJ2-3; TRBD2 agrees at 8 bases. From germline, CDR1 is MNHEY and CDR2 SVGAGI. The CDR3 contains 14 residues. The CDR3 DNA reads TGTGTATTAAGAGAAGCGGGGGTGGCAGATACGCAGTATTTT. This gives the protein CVLREAGVADTQYF.

This clone was counted only a few times. The chain has TRBV15 and TRBJ1-5, with a possible D match to TRBD1 (6 bases). The V end was cut by 3 bases, the J end by 4 bases, with 19 bases between. The CDR3 has 17 amino acids. CDR1 is LNHNV and CDR2 is YYDKDF in the germline V gene (reference sequence). This CDR3 is CATSRTPGTPLNQPQHF. As DNA, the CDR3 is TGTGCCACCAGCAGGACTCCCGGGACACCTCTTAATCAGCCCCAGCATTTT.

This clone occurred once. The rearrangement joins TRBV5-5 to TRBJ1-2; D not resolved. The germline gives CDR1 SGHKS, CDR2 YYEKEE (reference sequence). There are 12 residues in the CDR3. Trimming took off 4 bases at V and 8 bases at J, with 12 bases between the two ends. The CDR3: CASSVSFGGYTF. CDR3 DNA: TGTGCCAGCAGCGTGTCATTCGGGGGCTACACCTTC.

A remark on this clone: Other nucleotide sequences from this sample produce the same CDR3. The J gene is TRBJ1-1, the V gene TRBV7-2; 7 nucleotides align to TRBD1. CDR3 length: 13 residues. With 2 bases clipped from V and 6 bases from J, the junction kept 3 bases outside the gene matches. Germline V lookup: CDR1 SGHTA, CDR2 FQGNSA. The CDR3 spells CASSLRQGAEAFF. In nucleotides, the CDR3 is TGTGCCAGCAGCTTAAGGCAGGGGGCTGAAGCTTTCTTT.

V and J are TRBV11-2 and TRBJ1-1, with D unresolved. The germline V and J ends were trimmed by 5 bases and 11 bases, with 24 bases remaining between them. CDR1 is SGHAT, CDR2 FQNNGV, per germline. This CDR3 spans 15 amino acids. Here the CDR3 reads CASSNPTRSKTVAFF. CDR3 DNA sequence: TGTGCCAGCAGCAACCCGACAAGGTCCAAAACGGTGGCTTTCTTT.